This T cell receptor beta chain derives from a study of blood T cell repertoires in COVID-19. Turning to the study itself: Samples taken during acute and convalescent COVID-19 were collected in the United States, Italy and Spain. T cells, B-cell-depleted T cells, or PBMCs supplied cDNA or gDNA.

In the authors' methods: Amplified reference gene primers provided the basis for estimating nucleated cell counts. The repertoire was sequenced with immunoSEQ multiplex PCR; TCRdb's copy has only in-frame clones and lacks some. V, J and clone size reflect that table, while D and trimming were determined from the DNA. The sample records over 150,000 clones, 65% to 85% being singletons. Germline V CDR1 and CDR2: SGHTS, YDEGEE. The CDR3 is made up of 13 amino acids. V was clipped by 3 bases and J by 5 bases; unmatched bases: 4. The sequenced sample was peripheral blood. The clonotype was recovered from a woman aged 60 to 75 with acute or convalescent COVID-19. J is TRBJ2-5 and V is TRBV5-8; 7 nucleotides agree with TRBD2. The CDR3 DNA is TGTGCCAGCAGCTGGCGGGGGTTGGAGACCCAGTACTTC. This encodes CASSWRGLETQYF.